Given below is one T cell receptor beta chain in context. Germline CDR1 LNHDA, CDR2 SQIVND (reference sequence). The CDR3 is 12 amino acids. V was shortened by 7 bases and J by 3 bases, with 10 bases between the two germline ends. This entry comes from a study of OX40 agonist ivuxolimab in advanced cancers. Study summary: Patients were treated with ivuxolimab, an agonistic anti-OX40 (CD134) antibody. Aged about 23 to 90 with a mean of 60 years, they were around 85% male.

Sequenced by immunoSEQ multiplex PCR; TCRdb stores in-frame clones only, minus some. The data contain over 70,000 clones, around four fifths of them seen just once; the ten biggest clones take up 5% to 6%. This clonotype was obtained from an adult with an advanced solid tumor such as melanoma, head and neck, liver or kidney cancer. The chain recombines TRBV19 with TRBJ2-7; D ambiguous. The specimen comprised CD4+ or CD8+ T cells sorted from blood, sampled in a trial of the OX40 agonist ivuxolimab. The CDR3 is CASKGAGYEQYF. DNA of the CDR3: TGTGCCAGTAAAGGCGCAGGCTACGAGCAGTACTTC. Drawing the rest from reference TRBV19 and TRBJ2-7, the complete variable domain is DGGITQSPKYLFRKEGQNVTLSCEQNLNHDAMYWYRQDPGQGLRLIYYSQIVNDFQKGDIAEGYSVSREKKESFPLTVTSAQKNPTAFYLCASKGAGYEQYFGPGTRLTVT.